This T cell receptor (beta chain) was identified during a study of T cell repertoires in urothelial bladder cancer (dated by TCRdb to the late 2010s). General notes on the study: Of the approximately twelve resected lesions, three were clinical stage cT0, three were cTa, three were cT1 and three were cT2 or greater. About a dozen patients with bladder lesions undergoing transurethral resection were identified prospectively. The study compared clonality of the TCR repertoire in bladder tumors against clonality in benign bladder inflammation. Around twelve resected bladder lesions, made up of urothelial carcinoma (UC+) and benign (UC-) specimens, were studied.

From the cysteine up to the phenylalanine, the CDR3 has a length of 15 residues. The kept DNA is CDR3 alone, 45 bases in frame from the first base. The germline V and J ends show losses of 4 bases and 1 base respectively, and no gene match explains 2 bases of the junction. CDR1 and CDR2 are drawn from the germline V gene: MRHNA, SNTAGT. This clone was seen once. It has no known antigen specificity. The record has no base qualities; no much larger clone is one base away. Bladder lesion specimens were collected at transurethral resection and stored at -80C. DNA was extracted from bladder specimens collected at transurethral resection. What the study reported, not specific to this receptor: The median percentage of tumor infiltrating lymphocytes was 2% in carcinoma specimens and approximately 11% in benign specimens. Fewer T cells were found in urothelial carcinoma specimens than in benign specimens, with medians of roughly 5,300 and 25,000, respectively. In carcinoma specimens a single T-cell clone made up as much as 17% of infiltrating lymphocytes, compared with around 2.2% in benign specimens.

The TCR beta chain CDR3 region was sequenced with the immunoSEQ assay. In the original analysis: T-cell fraction, clonal dominance and maximum TCR clone frequency were calculated for each specimen. Drawn from immuneACCESS, this table holds only the in-frame rearrangements with V and J called that TCRdb kept. Clones are partly lost; checked studies trace under half to an unresolved V gene and leave the rest unexplained. The V and J calls and clone size are taken from that table; D and trimming were inferred from the DNA. Recorded for this sample are some 500 clones; 71% of them occurred a single time. The ten largest clones represent approximately 19% of the sample.

Sequences were obtained from tumor-infiltrating cells from bladder cancer. This receptor chain uses TRBV6-4 and TRBJ2-3, with 10 bases aligning to TRBD2. This clonotype was obtained from a human donor with urothelial carcinoma. The DNA sequence is given as TGTGCCAGCAGTGTGAGCGGGGGGGGCACAGATACGCAGTATTTT. Its protein product is CASSVSGGGTDTQYF.